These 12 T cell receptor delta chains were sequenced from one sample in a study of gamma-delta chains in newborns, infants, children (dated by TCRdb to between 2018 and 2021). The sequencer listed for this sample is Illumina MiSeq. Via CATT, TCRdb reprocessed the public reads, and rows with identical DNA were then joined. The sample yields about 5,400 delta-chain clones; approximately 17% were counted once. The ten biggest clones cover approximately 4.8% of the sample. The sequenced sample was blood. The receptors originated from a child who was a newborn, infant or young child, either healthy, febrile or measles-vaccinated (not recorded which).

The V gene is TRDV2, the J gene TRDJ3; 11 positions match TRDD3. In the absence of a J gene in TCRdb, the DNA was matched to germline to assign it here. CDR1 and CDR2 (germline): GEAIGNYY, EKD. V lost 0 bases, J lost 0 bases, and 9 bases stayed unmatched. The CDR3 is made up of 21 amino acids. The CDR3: CACDTVLGDSPSSWDTRQMFF. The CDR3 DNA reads TGTGCCTGTGACACCGTACTGGGGGATAGCCCTAGCTCCTGGGACACCCGACAGATGTTTTTC.

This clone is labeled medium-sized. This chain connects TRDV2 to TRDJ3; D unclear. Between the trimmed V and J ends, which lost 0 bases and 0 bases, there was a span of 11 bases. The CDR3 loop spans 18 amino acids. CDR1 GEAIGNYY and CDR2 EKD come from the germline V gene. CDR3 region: CACDTEYQNSWDTRQMFF. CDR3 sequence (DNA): TGTGCCTGTGACACCGAGTACCAAAACTCCTGGGACACCCGACAGATGTTTTTC.

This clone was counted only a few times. DNA for the CDR3: TGTGCCGTCAGGGTGGGGGATACGCCTAAACTCATCTTT. Encoded protein: CAVRVGDTPKLIF. J is TRDJ1 and V is TRDV3, with 11 nucleotides matching TRDD3. TCRdb gives no J gene; it was assigned here by matching the DNA to germline. Germline-derived CDR1 and CDR2 are TVYSNPD and GDNSRS (reference sequence). J gave up 7 bases and V 5 bases, and 9 bases lay outside the gene matches. CDR3 length: 13 amino acids.

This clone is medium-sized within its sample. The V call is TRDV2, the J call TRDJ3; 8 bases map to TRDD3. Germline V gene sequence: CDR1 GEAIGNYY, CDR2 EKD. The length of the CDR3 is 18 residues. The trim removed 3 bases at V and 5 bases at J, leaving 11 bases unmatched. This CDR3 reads CACDSVLGVPGDTRQMFF. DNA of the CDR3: TGTGCCTGTGACTCCGTACTGGGGGTTCCAGGGGACACCCGACAGATGTTTTTC.

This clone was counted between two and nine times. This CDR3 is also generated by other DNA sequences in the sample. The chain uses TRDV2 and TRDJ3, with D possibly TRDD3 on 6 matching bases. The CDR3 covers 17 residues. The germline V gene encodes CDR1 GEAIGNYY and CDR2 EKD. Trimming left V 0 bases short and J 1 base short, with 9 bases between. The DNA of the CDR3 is TGTGCCTGTGACACCGTACTGGGTTCCTGGGACACCCGACAGATGTTTTTC. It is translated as CACDTVLGSWDTRQMFF.

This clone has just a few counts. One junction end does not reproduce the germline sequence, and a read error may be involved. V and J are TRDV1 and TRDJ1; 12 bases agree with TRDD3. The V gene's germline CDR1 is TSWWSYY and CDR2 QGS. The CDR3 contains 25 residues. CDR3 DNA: TGTGCTCTCGGGGAAATGGGATTCCCCTCTGTCTGGGGGATACGGAGGGACAAATACACCGATAAACTCATCTTT. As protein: CALGEMGFPSVWGIRRDKYTDKLIF.

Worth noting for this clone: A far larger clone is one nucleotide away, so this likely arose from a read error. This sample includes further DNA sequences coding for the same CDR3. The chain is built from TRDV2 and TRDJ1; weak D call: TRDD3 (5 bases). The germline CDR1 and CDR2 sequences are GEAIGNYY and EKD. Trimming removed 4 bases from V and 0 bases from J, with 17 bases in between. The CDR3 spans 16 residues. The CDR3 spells CACDQVGTPYTDKLIF. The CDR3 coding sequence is TGTGCCTGTGATCAAGTGGGGACCCCGTACACCGATAAACTCATCTTT.

CDR3 loop: CALVCRGIGGIRGDKIIF. The CDR3 DNA reads as TGTGCTCTTGTGTGCCGGGGCATCGGGGGGATACGGGGCGATAAAATCATCTTT. The V gene corresponds to TRDV1; no J gene was called; the table's TRDD3 call for D was not verified on the DNA. Germline assignment: CDR1 TSWWSYY and CDR2 QGS. There are 18 residues in the CDR3.

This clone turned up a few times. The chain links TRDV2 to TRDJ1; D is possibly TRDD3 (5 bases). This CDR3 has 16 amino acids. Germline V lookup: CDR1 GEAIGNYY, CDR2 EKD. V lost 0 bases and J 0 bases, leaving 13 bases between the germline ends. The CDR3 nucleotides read TGTGCCTGTGACACCGTGGGGACCCCGTACACCGATAAACTCATCTTT. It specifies CACDTVGTPYTDKLIF.

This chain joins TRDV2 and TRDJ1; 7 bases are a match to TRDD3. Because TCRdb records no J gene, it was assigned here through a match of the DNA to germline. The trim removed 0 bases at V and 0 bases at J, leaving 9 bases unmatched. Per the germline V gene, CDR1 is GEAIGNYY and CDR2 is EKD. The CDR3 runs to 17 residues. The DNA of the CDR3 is TGTGCCTGTGACACCGTTGGGGGAAGCCCGTACACCGATAAACTCATCTTT. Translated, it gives CACDTVGGSPYTDKLIF.

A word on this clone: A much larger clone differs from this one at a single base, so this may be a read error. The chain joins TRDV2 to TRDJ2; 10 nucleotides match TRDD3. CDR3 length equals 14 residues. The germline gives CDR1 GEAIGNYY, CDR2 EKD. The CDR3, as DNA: TGTGCCTGTGACTCCTTGGGGGATACAGCACGACTCTTCTTT. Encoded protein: CACDSLGDTARLFF.

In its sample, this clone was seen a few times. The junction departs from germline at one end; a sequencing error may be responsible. In DNA, the CDR3 is TGTGCCTGTGACACTAGAATCCTCGGTGGGGGAGCTTTCTACACCGATAAACACATCTTT. This sequence encodes CACDTRILGGGAFYTDKHIF. The chain links TRDV2 to TRDJ1, with 7 bases lining up with TRDD3. In germline, CDR1 is GEAIGNYY, CDR2 EKD. This CDR3 region has 20 residues.